These 3 T cell receptor beta chains were sequenced from one sample in a study of technical replicates of blood from a few donors. Assay: immunoSEQ multiplex PCR; the TCRdb copy retains only in-frame clones and omits some. The sample records under 90,000 clones, roughly 94% being singletons. Sequencing used T cells isolated from PBMCs. The receptor source for this set is a human donor in good health.

The chain couples TRBV21-1 to TRBJ2-7; TRBD2 is the table's D call, not checked against the DNA. TRBV21-1 is listed as a pseudogene. The CDR3 covers 12 residues. Written as DNA, the CDR3 is TGTGCCAGCAGGGATGTCGGGGACGAGCAGTACTTC. This sequence encodes CASRDVGDEQYF.

The chain uses TRBV7-2 and TRBJ2-1, with a tentative D call TRBD2 (5 bases). The CDR3 length is 13 residues. The ends were cut back, 5 bases at V and 6 bases at J, with 11 bases in the middle. Germline V gene data show CDR1 as SGHTA and CDR2 as FQGNSA. CDR3 protein: CASSDDYSNEQFF. CDR3 sequence (DNA): TGTGCCAGCAGCGATGACTACAGCAATGAGCAGTTCTTC. Drawing the rest from reference TRBV7-2 and TRBJ2-1, the complete variable domain is GAGVSQSPSNKVTEKGKDVELRCDPISGHTALYWYRQSLGQGLEFLIYFQGNSAPDKSGLPSDRFSAERTGGSVSTLTIQRTQQEDSAVYLCASSDDYSNEQFFGPGTRLTVL.

The rearrangement joins TRBV7-2 to TRBJ2-1, with D perhaps matching TRBD2 (7 bases). V lost 4 bases and J 2 bases, leaving 15 bases between the germline ends. Germline values: CDR1 SGHTA, CDR2 FQGNSA. There are 16 residues in the CDR3. CDR3 amino acids: CASSWGLAEPYNEQFF. For the CDR3, the DNA is TGTGCCAGCAGCTGGGGGCTAGCGGAGCCCTACAATGAGCAGTTCTTC. The full variable domain, in which reference TRBV7-2 and TRBJ2-1 provide the parts outside the CDR3, is GAGVSQSPSNKVTEKGKDVELRCDPISGHTALYWYRQSLGQGLEFLIYFQGNSAPDKSGLPSDRFSAERTGGSVSTLTIQRTQQEDSAVYLCASSWGLAEPYNEQFFGPGTRLTVL.